This paragraph reports one T cell receptor beta chain. In the authors' workflow: Amplification from reference gene primers served as the basis for estimated nucleated cell counts. Profiled with immunoSEQ multiplex PCR; TCRdb holds only in-frame clones, not every one. Clone size and V and J calls were adopted from that table, with D and trimming inferred from the DNA. The data contain roughly 63,000 clones, less than 80% of them seen just once; the ten biggest clones take up 30% to 40%. The sample originates from a study of blood T cell repertoires in COVID-19. Background on the study: The United States, Italy and Spain provided the acute and convalescent COVID-19 samples. PBMCs, B-cell-depleted T cells, or T cells were the source of the cDNA or gDNA that made up the material.

The CDR3 runs 15 residues. J was trimmed by 4 bases and V by 4 bases; bases with no gene match: 7. Germline CDR1 reads SQVTM; CDR2 reads ANQGSEA. This TCR was recovered from a human donor in a cohort sampled during active COVID-19. The chain combines TRBV29-1 with TRBJ2-5; 12 bases are a match to TRBD2. The specimen was peripheral blood. Here the CDR3 DNA reads TGCAGCGTTGCCACCCAGGGACTAGCGGGAGAGACCCAGTACTTC. Translating gives CSVATQGLAGETQYF.